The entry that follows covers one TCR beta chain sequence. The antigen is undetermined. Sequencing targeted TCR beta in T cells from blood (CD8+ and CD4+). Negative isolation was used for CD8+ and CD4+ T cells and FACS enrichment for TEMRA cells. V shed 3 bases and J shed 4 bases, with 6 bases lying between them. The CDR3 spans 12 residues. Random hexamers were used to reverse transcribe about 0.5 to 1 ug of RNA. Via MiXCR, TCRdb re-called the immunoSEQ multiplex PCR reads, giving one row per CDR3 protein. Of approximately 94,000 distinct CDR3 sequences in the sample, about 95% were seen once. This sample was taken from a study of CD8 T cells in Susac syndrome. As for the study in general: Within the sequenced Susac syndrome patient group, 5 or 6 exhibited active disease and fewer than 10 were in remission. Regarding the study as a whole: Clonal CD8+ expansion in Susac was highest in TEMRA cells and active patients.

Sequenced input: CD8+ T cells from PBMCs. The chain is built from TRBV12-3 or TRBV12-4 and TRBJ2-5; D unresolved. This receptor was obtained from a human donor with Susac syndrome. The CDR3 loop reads CASSFGAETQYF. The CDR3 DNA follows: TGTGCCAGCAGTTTCGGCGCAGAGACCCAGTACTTC.